This TCR beta chain was retrieved from a study of shared clonotypes between healthy human individuals. Study as a whole: With ages of 18 to 49, the donors were two women and a few men.

Per sorted-subset replicate PCR, input was 150 to 250 ng DNA, representing roughly 30,000 T cell genomes. Data came from immunoSEQ multiplex PCR; TCRdb stores just in-frame clones and leaves some out. The data contain approximately 2,300,000 clones, about nine tenths of them seen just once; the ten biggest clones take up about 0.41%. This CDR3 has 14 amino acids. Looked up from germline, CDR1 is SGHRS and CDR2 is YFSETQ. Between the trimmed V and J ends, which lost 4 bases and 3 bases, there was a span of 13 bases. This clonotype originated in a young man in good health. Some clones in this sample may be carry-over from other donors' samples. The sample taken for sequencing was naive CD4+ T cells from PBMCs. Documented subset: CD45RA+ positively selected. The chain joins TRBV5-1 to TRBJ1-1; D gene unclear. CDR3 bases: TGCGCCAGCAGCCGAGAAGTGGGGTACACTGAAGCTTTCTTT. This translates into CASSREVGYTEAFF. The full variable domain, rest sourced from reference TRBV5-1 and TRBJ1-1, is KAGVTQTPRYLIKTRGQQVTLSCSPISGHRSVSWYQQTPGQGLQFLFEYFSETQRNKGNFPGRFSGRQFSNSRSEMNVSTLELGDSALYLCASSREVGYTEAFFGQGTRLTVV.